This TCR beta chain was recorded in a study of T cells in Graves' hyperthyroidism and ophthalmopathy. Study observations and caveats: Stable hyperthyroidism and ophthalmopathy were separated using 13 V-J signatures.

This clonotype was counted at least ten times. Its cognate antigen is unknown. Germline V gene lookup returns CDR1 SGHRS and CDR2 YFSETQ. The CDR3 runs to 13 residues. Trimming left V 0 bases short and J 5 bases short, with 9 bases between. Authors of the study amplified TCR beta CDR3 regions from RNA transcripts. A set of HTBI primers served as the primers for a first-round RT-PCR of the TCR CDR3. MiXCR was run by TCRdb on the multiplex PCR reads, yielding one entry per CDR3 protein. The repertoire consists of roughly 700,000 distinct CDR3 sequences, with roughly a sixth occurring once and the leading ten covering about 16%.

The gene calls are TRBV5-1 and TRBJ2-7; D gene uncertain. Material: blood. The receptor was isolated from a man in his forties or fifties with Graves' hyperthyroidism. CDR3: CASSLEARNEQYF. Written as DNA, the CDR3 is TGCGCCAGCAGCTTGGAGGCCCGTAACGAGCAGTACTTC.